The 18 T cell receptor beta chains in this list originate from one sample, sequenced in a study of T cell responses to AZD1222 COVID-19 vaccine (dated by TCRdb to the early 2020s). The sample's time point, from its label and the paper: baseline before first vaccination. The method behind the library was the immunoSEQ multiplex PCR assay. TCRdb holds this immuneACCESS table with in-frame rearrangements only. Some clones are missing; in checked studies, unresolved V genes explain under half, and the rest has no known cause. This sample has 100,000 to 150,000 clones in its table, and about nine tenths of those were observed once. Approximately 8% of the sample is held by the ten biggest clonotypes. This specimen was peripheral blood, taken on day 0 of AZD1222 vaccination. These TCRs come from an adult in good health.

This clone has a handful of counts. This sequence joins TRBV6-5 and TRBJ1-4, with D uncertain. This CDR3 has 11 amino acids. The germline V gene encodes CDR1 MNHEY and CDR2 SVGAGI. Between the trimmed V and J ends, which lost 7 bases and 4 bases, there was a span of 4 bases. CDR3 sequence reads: CASTLNEKLFF. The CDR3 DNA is TGTGCCAGCACCCTTAATGAAAAACTGTTTTTT.

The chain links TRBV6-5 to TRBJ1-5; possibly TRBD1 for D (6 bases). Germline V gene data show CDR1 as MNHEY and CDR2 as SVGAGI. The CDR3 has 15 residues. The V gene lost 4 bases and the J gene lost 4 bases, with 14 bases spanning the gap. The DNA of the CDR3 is TGTGCCAGCAGTTCCGGGACATTGGGTAATCAGCCCCAGCATTTT. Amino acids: CASSSGTLGNQPQHF.

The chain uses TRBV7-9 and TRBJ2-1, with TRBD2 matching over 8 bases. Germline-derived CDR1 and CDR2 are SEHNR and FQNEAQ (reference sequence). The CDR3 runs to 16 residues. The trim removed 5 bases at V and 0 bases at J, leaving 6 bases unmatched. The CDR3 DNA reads TGTGCCAGCAGCCCCAGGACTAGCAGCTCCTACAATGAGCAGTTCTTC. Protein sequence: CASSPRTSSSYNEQFF.

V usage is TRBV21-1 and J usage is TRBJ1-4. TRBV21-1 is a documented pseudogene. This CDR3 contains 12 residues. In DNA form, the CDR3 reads TGTGCCAGCAGCAAAGGGGCGGGAAAACTGTTTTTT. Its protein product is CASSKGAGKLFF.

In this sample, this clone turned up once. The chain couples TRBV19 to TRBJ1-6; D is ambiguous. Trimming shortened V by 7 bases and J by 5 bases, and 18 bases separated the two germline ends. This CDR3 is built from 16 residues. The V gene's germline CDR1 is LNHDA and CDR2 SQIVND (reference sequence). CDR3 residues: CASTSTGNDHNSPLHF. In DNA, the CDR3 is TGTGCCAGTACGTCCACGGGCAATGATCATAATTCACCCCTCCACTTT.

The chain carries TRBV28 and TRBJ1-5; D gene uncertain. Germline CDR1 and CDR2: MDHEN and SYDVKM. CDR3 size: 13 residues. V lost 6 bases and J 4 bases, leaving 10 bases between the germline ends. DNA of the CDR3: TGTGCCAGCAGGAAACAATCGAATCAGCCCCAGCATTTT. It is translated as CASRKQSNQPQHF.

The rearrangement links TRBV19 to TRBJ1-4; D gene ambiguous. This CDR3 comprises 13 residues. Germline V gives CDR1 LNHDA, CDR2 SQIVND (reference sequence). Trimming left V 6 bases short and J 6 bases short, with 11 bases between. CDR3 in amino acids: CASRPRADEKLFF. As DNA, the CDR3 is TGTGCCAGTAGGCCAAGGGCGGATGAAAAACTGTTTTTT. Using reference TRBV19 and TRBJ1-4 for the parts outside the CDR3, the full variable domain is DGGITQSPKYLFRKEGQNVTLSCEQNLNHDAMYWYRQDPGQGLRLIYYSQIVNDFQKGDIAEGYSVSREKKESFPLTVTSAQKNPTAFYLCASRPRADEKLFFGSGTQLSVL.

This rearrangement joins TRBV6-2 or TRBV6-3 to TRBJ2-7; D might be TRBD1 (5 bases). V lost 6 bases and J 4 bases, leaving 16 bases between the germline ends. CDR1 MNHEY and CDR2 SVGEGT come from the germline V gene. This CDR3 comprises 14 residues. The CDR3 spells CASSPSVGLYEQYF. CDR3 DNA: TGTGCCAGCAGCCCCTCCGTGGGGCTGTACGAGCAGTACTTC.

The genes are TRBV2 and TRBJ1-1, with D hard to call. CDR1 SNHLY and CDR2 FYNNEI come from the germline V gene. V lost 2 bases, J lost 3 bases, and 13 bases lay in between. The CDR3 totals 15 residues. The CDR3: CASSETNQGYTEAFF. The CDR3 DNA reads TGTGCCAGCAGTGAAACCAACCAAGGTTACACTGAAGCTTTCTTT.

The CDR3 DNA is TGCAGCGTGACCCTACAGGGCGGGGCCTACAATGAGCAGTTCTTC. It translates to CSVTLQGGAYNEQFF. The chain is built from TRBV29-1 and TRBJ2-1; D is tentatively TRBD1 or TRBD2 (6 bases each). Germline-derived CDR1 and CDR2 are SQVTM and ANQGSEA. V shed 6 bases and J shed 2 bases, with 17 bases lying between them. CDR3 length: 15 amino acids.

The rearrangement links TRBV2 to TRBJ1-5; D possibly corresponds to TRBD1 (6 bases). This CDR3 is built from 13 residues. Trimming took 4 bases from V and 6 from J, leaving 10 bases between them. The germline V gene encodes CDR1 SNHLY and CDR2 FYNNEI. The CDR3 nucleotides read TGTGCCAGCAGTGGATTCAGGGGTCAGCCCCAGCATTTT. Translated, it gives CASSGFRGQPQHF.

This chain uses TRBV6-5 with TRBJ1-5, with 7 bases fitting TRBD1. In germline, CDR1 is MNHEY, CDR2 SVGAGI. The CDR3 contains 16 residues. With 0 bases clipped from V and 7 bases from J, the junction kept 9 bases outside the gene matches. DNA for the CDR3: TGTGCCAGCAGTTACTCGAGAGGGGGCGCTGGGCAGCCCCAGCATTTT. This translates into CASSYSRGGAGQPQHF.

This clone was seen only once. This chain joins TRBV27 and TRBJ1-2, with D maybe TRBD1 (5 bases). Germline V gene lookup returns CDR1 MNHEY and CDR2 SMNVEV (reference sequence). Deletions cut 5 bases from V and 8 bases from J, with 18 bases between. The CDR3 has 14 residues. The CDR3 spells CASSPSIGAGGYTF. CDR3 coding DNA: TGTGCCAGCAGTCCATCAATTGGGGCGGGGGGCTACACCTTC.

The CDR3 DNA is TGTGCCACCTTGACAGGGCACTCCTACGAGCAGTACTTC. Translated, it gives CATLTGHSYEQYF. The chain uses TRBV6-5 and TRBJ2-7; 7 bases are a match to TRBD1. This CDR3 is 13 amino acids long. V dropped 10 bases and J dropped 0; count of bases not matched to a gene: 6. Germline CDR1 reads MNHEY; CDR2 reads SVGAGI.

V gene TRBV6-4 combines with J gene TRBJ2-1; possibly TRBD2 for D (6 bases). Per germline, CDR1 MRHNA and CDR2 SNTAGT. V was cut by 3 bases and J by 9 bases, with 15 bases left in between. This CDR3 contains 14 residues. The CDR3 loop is CASSEAASAREQFF. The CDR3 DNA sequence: TGTGCCAGCAGTGAGGCGGCTAGCGCACGTGAGCAGTTCTTC.

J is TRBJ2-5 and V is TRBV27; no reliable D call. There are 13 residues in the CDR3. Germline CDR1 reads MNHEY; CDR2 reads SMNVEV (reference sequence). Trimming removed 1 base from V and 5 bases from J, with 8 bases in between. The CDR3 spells CASSLLGGETQYF. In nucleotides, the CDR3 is TGTGCCAGCAGTTTATTGGGTGGCGAGACCCAGTACTTC.

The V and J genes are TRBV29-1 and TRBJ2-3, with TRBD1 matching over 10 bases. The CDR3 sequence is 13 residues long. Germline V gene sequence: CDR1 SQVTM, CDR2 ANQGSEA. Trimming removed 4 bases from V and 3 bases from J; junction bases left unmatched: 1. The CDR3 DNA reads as TGCAGCGTTGGGGGACAGGGGACAGATACGCAGTATTTT. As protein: CSVGGQGTDTQYF.

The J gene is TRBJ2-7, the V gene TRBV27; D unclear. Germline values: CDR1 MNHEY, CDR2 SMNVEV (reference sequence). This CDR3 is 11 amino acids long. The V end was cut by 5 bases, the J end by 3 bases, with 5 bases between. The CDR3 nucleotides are TGTGCCAGCAGTAATTTCTACGAGCAGTACTTC. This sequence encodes CASSNFYEQYF.